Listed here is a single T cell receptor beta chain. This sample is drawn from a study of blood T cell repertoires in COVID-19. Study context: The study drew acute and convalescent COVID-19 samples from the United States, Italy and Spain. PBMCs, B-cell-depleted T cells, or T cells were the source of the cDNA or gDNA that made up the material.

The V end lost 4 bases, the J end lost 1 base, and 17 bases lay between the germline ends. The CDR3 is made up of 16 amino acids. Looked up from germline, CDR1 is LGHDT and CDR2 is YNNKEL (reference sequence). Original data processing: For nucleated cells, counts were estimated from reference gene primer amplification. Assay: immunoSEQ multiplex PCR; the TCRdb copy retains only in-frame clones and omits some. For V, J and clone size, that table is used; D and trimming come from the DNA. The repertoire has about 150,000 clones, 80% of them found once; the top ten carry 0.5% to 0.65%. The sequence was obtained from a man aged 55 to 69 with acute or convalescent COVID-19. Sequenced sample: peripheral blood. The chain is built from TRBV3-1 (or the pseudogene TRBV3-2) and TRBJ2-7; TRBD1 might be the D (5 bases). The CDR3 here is CASSLKLGAASYEQYF. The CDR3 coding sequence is TGTGCCAGCAGCCTTAAGTTAGGGGCCGCGTCCTACGAGCAGTACTTC.